These 19 T cell receptor beta chains came from one sample sequenced in a study of vaccination and CD4 T cells after COVID-19 (dated 2022 in TCRdb). The sample's treatment or condition, from its label and the paper: roughly ten-day PBMC culture with coronavirus spike peptide pools or control peptides (ViraFEST assay). These receptors' targets are unknown. Receptors were amplified or captured by PCR. For sequencing, an Illumina iSeq 100 was employed. DNA from cultured CD4+ T cells underwent TCR sequencing with the Oncomine TCR Beta short-read assay at the Johns Hopkins FTIC core. TCRdb applied fastp at Q25 and MiXCR to the public reads, then kept only in-frame beta chains. For every CDR3 protein sequence, its rows merge into one entry that carries the most common genes and DNA. A total of approximately 12,000 distinct CDR3 sequences appear in this sample, roughly four fifths of them only once. The leading ten clones occupy over 25% of the sample.

The source material was CD4+ T cells from blood, cultured in vitro. All receptors derive from a human donor who had recovered from COVID-19.

This chain links TRBV27 with TRBJ2-3; 14 bases are shared with TRBD2. V was clipped by 5 bases and J by 3 bases; unmatched bases: 4. The V gene's germline CDR1 is MNHEY and CDR2 SMNVEV (reference sequence). The CDR3 has 16 residues. Here the CDR3 DNA reads TGTGCCAGCAGTCCCCGGACTAGCGGGAGGACAGATACGCAGTATTTT. Translated: CASSPRTSGRTDTQYF.

V usage is TRBV7-2 and J usage is TRBJ2-5, with D perhaps TRBD1 (5 bases). Germline CDR1 SGHTA, CDR2 FQGNSA. The germline V and J ends were trimmed by 5 bases and 4 bases, with 8 bases remaining between them. This CDR3 region has 12 residues. The CDR3 DNA reads TGTGCCAGCAGCCCCAGGGTAGAGACCCAGTACTTC. It is translated as CASSPRVETQYF.

Only a few counts were recorded for this clonotype. V gene TRBV20-1 combines with J gene TRBJ1-5; D is ambiguous. The CDR3 runs 13 residues. Germline V gene data show CDR1 as DFQATT and CDR2 as SNEGSKA (reference sequence). The germline V and J ends were trimmed by 6 bases and 2 bases, with 11 bases remaining between them. CDR3 amino acids: CSAGWGGNQPQHF. CDR3 DNA: TGCAGTGCCGGATGGGGTGGCAATCAGCCCCAGCATTTT.

By sample fraction, this clonotype is large (0.1 to 1%). The gene calls are TRBV20-1 and TRBJ1-4; tentatively, D is TRBD1 (5 bases). Germline CDR1 DFQATT, CDR2 SNEGSKA (reference sequence). Trimming pared 2 bases from V and 3 bases from J, leaving 10 bases between. The CDR3 runs 14 residues. The CDR3 DNA is TGCAGTGCTAGACAGGGCGCATCTAATGAAAAACTGTTTTTT. It is translated as CSARQGASNEKLFF.

This rearrangement joins TRBV7-2 to TRBJ1-6, with a possible D match to TRBD1 (6 bases). This CDR3 has 13 residues. V dropped 8 bases and J dropped 9 bases, with 14 bases sitting between them. Germline loops: CDR1 SGHTA, CDR2 FQGNSA. The CDR3 DNA reads as TGTGCCAGCGGCCCGGGACAAATTTCACCCCTCCACTTT. Amino acid sequence: CASGPGQISPLHF.

This chain links TRBV6-2 or TRBV6-3 with TRBJ2-5; 14 bases agree with TRBD2. V was pared by 5 bases and J by 3 bases, with 8 bases of the junction left unmatched. Germline V lookup: CDR1 MNHEY, CDR2 SVGEGT. This CDR3 has 17 amino acids. CDR3 sequence (DNA): TGTGCCAGCAGTCCCGGGACTAGCGGGAGACAAAAAGAGACCCAGTACTTC. Protein: CASSPGTSGRQKETQYF.

This chain uses TRBV19 with TRBJ2-3; no definite D call. V shed 3 bases and J shed 2 bases, with 3 bases lying between them. This CDR3 region has 12 residues. The V gene's germline CDR1 is LNHDA and CDR2 SQIVND (reference sequence). For the CDR3, the DNA is TGTGCCAGTAGTATGACCACAGATACGCAGTATTTT. Residues: CASSMTTDTQYF.

J is TRBJ2-1 and V is TRBV7-6; TRBD2 agrees at 8 bases. The CDR3 extends over 15 amino acids. V shed 6 bases and J 2 bases; nucleotides not matched to a gene: 6. The germline V gene has CDR1 SGHVS and CDR2 FNYEAQ. CDR3 nucleotide sequence: TGTGCCAGCAGGGCCCTAGCGGGCCCCTACAATGAGCAGTTCTTC. It specifies CASRALAGPYNEQFF.

The chain recombines TRBV20-1 with TRBJ2-7; a weak D match, TRBD1 (7 bases). Germline-derived CDR1 and CDR2 are DFQATT and SNEGSKA (reference sequence). V dropped 3 bases and J dropped 3 bases, with 9 bases sitting between them. The CDR3 length is 12 residues. CDR3 DNA: TGCAGTGCTAGGCGGGACAGCTACGAGCAGTACTTC. Translating it yields CSARRDSYEQYF.

In DNA form, the CDR3 reads TGTGCCACCAGCGTCCGGGGGATTGAGCCCCAGCATTTT. Translated, it gives CATSVRGIEPQHF. V gene TRBV15 combines with J gene TRBJ1-5, with a tentative D call TRBD1 (5 bases). The CDR3 has 13 residues. CDR1 LNHNV and CDR2 YYDKDF come from the germline V gene (reference sequence). V shed 5 bases and J shed 8 bases, with 13 bases lying between them.

This CDR3 reads CSARVRQGVWYEQYF. Here the CDR3 DNA reads TGCAGTGCTAGAGTTCGACAGGGTGTATGGTACGAGCAGTACTTC. The chain uses TRBV20-1 and TRBJ2-7; 7 nucleotides match TRBD1. The germline V gene has CDR1 DFQATT and CDR2 SNEGSKA (reference sequence). Trimming cost V 1 base and J 4 bases; bases outside gene matches: 10. This CDR3 region has 15 residues.

V and J are TRBV11-2 and TRBJ1-2; D uncertain. The ends were cut back, 5 bases at V and 1 base at J, with 14 bases in the middle. The CDR3 is 15 amino acids. From germline, CDR1 is SGHAT and CDR2 FQNNGV. CDR3 sequence (DNA): TGTGCCAGCAGCCCCCCGGGCCCGGGTAACTATGGCTACACCTTC. It yields the protein CASSPPGPGNYGYTF. Using reference TRBV11-2 and TRBJ1-2 for the parts outside the CDR3, the full variable domain is EAGVAQSPRYKIIEKRQSVAFWCNPISGHATLYWYQQILGQGPKLLIQFQNNGVVDDSQLPKDRFSAERLKGVDSTLKIQPAKLEDSAVYLCASSPPGPGNYGYTFGSGTRLTVV.

In this sample, this clonotype turned up a few times. This chain uses TRBV2 with TRBJ1-1; possibly TRBD1 for D (6 bases). Per germline, CDR1 SNHLY and CDR2 FYNNEI. The CDR3 is 16 amino acids. V was cut by 10 bases and J by 4 bases, with 25 bases left in between. CDR3 nucleotides: TGTGCCACCAAAGCACGGGGGGCGCTACGAGGCACTGAAGCTTTCTTT. This codes for CATKARGALRGTEAFF.

The chain employs TRBV18 and TRBJ1-1; no reliable D call. Germline assignment: CDR1 KGHSH and CDR2 LQKENI. With 0 bases removed from V and 11 bases from J, the gap between germline ends came to 10 bases. The CDR3 has 12 amino acids. The CDR3: CASSPPSLEAFF. In DNA, the CDR3 is TGTGCCAGCTCACCACCGTCTCTGGAGGCTTTCTTT. Full variable domain (outside the CDR3, taken from reference TRBV18 and TRBJ1-1): NAGVMQNPRHLVRRRGQEARLRCSPMKGHSHVYWYRQLPEEGLKFMVYLQKENIIDESGMPKERFSAEFPKEGPSILRIQQVVRGDSAAYFCASSPPSLEAFFGQGTRLTVV.

V is TRBV2 and J is TRBJ1-5, with 8 positions matching TRBD1. This CDR3 is 15 amino acids long. The V segment lost 6 bases and the J segment 5 bases; nucleotides outside the gene matches: 9. Germline V gene sequence: CDR1 SNHLY, CDR2 FYNNEI. CDR3 in DNA: TGTGCCAGCAGAGCGGACAGGGATGGGTATCAGCCCCAGCATTTT. Its translation: CASRADRDGYQPQHF.

There are a few counts of this clonotype. This chain joins TRBV6-1 and TRBJ1-2; 9 bases are a match to TRBD1. The trim removed 5 bases at V and 2 bases at J, leaving 9 bases unmatched. This CDR3 comprises 16 residues. Germline values: CDR1 MNHNS, CDR2 SASEGT. The CDR3 loop is CASSPLGQGRNYGYTF. In nucleotides, the CDR3 is TGTGCCAGCAGTCCCCTGGGACAGGGTCGGAACTATGGCTACACCTTC.

J is TRBJ1-2 and V is TRBV4-1; D might be TRBD1 (5 bases). The CDR3 extends over 14 amino acids. From germline, CDR1 is MGHRA and CDR2 YSYEKL. V lost 0 bases and J lost 5, with 10 bases in between. For the CDR3, the DNA is TGCGCCAGCAGCCAAGATTGGCAGGGATATGGCTACACCTTC. This encodes CASSQDWQGYGYTF.

The V gene is TRBV30, the J gene TRBJ1-2, with D hard to call. Trimming shortened V by 3 bases and J by 5 bases, and 16 bases separated the two germline ends. The CDR3 covers 14 residues. CDR1 and CDR2 from the germline V gene are GTSNPN and SVGIG (reference sequence). CDR3 DNA sequence: TGTGCCTGGAGCCAGTACGATGCGGCTTATGGCTACACCTTC. Translated, it gives CAWSQYDAAYGYTF.

V gene TRBV19 combines with J gene TRBJ2-3; 10 bases align to TRBD1. The germline V gene has CDR1 LNHDA and CDR2 SQIVND (reference sequence). The CDR3 extends over 16 amino acids. With 7 bases clipped from V and 4 bases from J, the junction kept 11 bases outside the gene matches. The CDR3 sequence: CASTHGRTGGADTQYF. The CDR3, as DNA: TGTGCCAGTACTCACGGCCGGACAGGGGGGGCAGATACGCAGTATTTT. The full variable domain, rest sourced from reference TRBV19 and TRBJ2-3, is DGGITQSPKYLFRKEGQNVTLSCEQNLNHDAMYWYRQDPGQGLRLIYYSQIVNDFQKGDIAEGYSVSREKKESFPLTVTSAQKNPTAFYLCASTHGRTGGADTQYFGPGTRLTVL.